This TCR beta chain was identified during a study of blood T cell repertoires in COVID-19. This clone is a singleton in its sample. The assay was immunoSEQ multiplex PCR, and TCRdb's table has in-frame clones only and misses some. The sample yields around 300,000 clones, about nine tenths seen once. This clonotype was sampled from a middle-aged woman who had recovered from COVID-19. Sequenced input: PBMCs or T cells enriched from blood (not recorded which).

CDR3 protein: CASSPGQLGQPQHF. The CDR3 DNA reads TGTGCCAGCAGCCCTGGACAGCTGGGTCAGCCCCAGCATTTT. This chain uses TRBV7-2 with TRBJ1-5, with D tentatively TRBD1 (6 bases). V lost 5 bases and J 6 bases, leaving 14 bases between the germline ends. Germline values: CDR1 SGHTA, CDR2 FQGNSA. This CDR3 contains 14 residues. Using reference TRBV7-2 and TRBJ1-5 for the parts outside the CDR3, the full variable domain is GAGVSQSPSNKVTEKGKDVELRCDPISGHTALYWYRQSLGQGLEFLIYFQGNSAPDKSGLPSDRFSAERTGGSVSTLTIQRTQQEDSAVYLCASSPGQLGQPQHFGDGTRLSIL.